This T cell receptor beta chain came from a study of T-cell reconstitution after alpha-beta-depleted transplantation in children. Regarding the study as a whole: Surviving recipient T cells and thymic progenitors accounted for the high day-60 TCRbeta diversity observed in some patients. The study reportedly traced alpha-beta T cells about two months after transplant to several hundred expanded graft clones. T-cell counts and diversity were attributed mostly to newly produced T cells one year after transplant.

With V trimmed by 7 bases and J by 2 bases, 8 bases remained unmatched. The CDR3 loop spans 15 amino acids. Looked up from germline, CDR1 is MNHEY and CDR2 is SVGAGI. This clonotype has ten or more counts. The antigen remains unidentified. This sample's TCRbeta library carried unique molecular identifier barcodes. In TCRdb, the PCR reads were re-called with MiXCR into one record per CDR3 protein. The data contain fewer than 40,000 distinct CDR3 sequences, around 7% of them singletons. Sequencing was performed on peripheral blood, taken 60 days after TCRalphabeta/CD19-depleted stem cell transplant. The V and J genes are TRBV6-5 and TRBJ1-2; the match to TRBD1 covers 9 bases. This sequence was found in a child younger than two who had a stem cell transplant for acute myeloid leukemia, so the T cells may come from the graft donor. The CDR3 region has the DNA TGTGCCAGCACTTCGAGGACAGGGGAAAACTATGGCTACACCTTC. It yields the protein CASTSRTGENYGYTF.